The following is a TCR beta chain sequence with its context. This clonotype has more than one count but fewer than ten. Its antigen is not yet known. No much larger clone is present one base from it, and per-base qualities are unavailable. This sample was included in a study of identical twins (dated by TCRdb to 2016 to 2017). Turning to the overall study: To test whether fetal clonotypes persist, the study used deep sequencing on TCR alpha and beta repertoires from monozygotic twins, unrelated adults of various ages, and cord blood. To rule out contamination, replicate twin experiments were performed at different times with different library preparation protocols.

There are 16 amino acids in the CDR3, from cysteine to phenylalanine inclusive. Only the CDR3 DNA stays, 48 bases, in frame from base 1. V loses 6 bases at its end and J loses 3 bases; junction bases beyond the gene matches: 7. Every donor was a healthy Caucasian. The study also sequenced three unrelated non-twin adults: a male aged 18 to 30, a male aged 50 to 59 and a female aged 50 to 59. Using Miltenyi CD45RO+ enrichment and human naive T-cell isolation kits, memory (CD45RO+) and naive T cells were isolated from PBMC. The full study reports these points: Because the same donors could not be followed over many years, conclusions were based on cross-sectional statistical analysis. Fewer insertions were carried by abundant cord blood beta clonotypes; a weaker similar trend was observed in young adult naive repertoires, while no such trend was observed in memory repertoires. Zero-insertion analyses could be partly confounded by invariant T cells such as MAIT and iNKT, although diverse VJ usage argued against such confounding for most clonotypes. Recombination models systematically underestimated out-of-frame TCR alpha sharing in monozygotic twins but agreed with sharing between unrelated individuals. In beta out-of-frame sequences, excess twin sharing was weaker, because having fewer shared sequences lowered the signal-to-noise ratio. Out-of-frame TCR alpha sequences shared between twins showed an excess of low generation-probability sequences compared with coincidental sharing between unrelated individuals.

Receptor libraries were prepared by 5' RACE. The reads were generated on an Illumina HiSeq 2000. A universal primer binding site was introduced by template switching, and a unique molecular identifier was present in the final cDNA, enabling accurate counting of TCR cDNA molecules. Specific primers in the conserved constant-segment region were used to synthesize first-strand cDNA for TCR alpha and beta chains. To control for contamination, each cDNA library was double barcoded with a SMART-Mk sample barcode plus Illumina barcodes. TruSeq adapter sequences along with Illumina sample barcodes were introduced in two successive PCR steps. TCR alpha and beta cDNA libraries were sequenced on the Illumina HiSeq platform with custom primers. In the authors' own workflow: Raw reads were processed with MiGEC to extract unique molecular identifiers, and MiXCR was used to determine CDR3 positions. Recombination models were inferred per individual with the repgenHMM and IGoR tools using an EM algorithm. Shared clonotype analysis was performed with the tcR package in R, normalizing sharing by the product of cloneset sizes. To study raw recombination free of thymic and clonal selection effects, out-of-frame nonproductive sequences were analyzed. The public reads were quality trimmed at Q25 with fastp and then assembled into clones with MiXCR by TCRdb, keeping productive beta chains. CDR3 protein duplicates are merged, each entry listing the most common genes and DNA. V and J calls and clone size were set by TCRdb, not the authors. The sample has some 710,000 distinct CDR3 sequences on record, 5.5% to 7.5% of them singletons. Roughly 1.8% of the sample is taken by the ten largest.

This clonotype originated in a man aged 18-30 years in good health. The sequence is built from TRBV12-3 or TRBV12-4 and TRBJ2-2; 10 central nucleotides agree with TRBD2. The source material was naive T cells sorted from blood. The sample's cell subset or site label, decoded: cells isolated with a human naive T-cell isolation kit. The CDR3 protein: CASSDGTSVDTGELFF. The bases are TGTGCCAGCAGCGATGGGACTAGCGTCGACACCGGGGAGCTGTTTTTT.